Given below is one T cell receptor (beta chain) in context. The entry originates in a study of T cells in localized non-small cell lung cancer. Sequencing was performed with immunoSEQ multiplex PCR; in TCRdb, only in-frame clones are kept and a portion is missing. The sample holds 20,000 to 25,000 clones; 80% to 90% are singletons and the top ten take more than 10%. The germline V gene has CDR1 SGHRS and CDR2 YFSETQ. CDR3 length: 14 amino acids. The junction had 6 bases not matched to a gene; V was cut back by 4 bases and J by 3 bases. This chain links TRBV5-1 with TRBJ2-7, with TRBD1 matching 8 bases. This specimen was PBMCs, taken before any cancer treatment. This clonotype was sampled from a man aged 40 to 70 with stage II squamous cell lung carcinoma. The CDR3 spells CASSIGTGGYEQYF. The CDR3 coding sequence is TGCGCCAGCAGCATTGGAACAGGGGGCTACGAGCAGTACTTC.